These 14 T cell receptor beta chains were sequenced from one sample in a study of blood T cell repertoires in COVID-19. TCRdb's copy holds only in-frame clones and misses some; the assay was immunoSEQ multiplex PCR. The table has tens of thousands of clones, roughly nine tenths seen once; the top ten hold approximately 2.4%. Sequences were obtained from peripheral blood. The receptors stem from a man in his fifties or sixties with acute or convalescent COVID-19.

The V call is TRBV24-1, the J call TRBJ2-5; 7 nucleotides align to TRBD1. Germline trimming cut 5 bases from V and 5 bases from J; bases unmatched to any gene: 10. In germline, CDR1 is KGHDR, CDR2 SFDVKD. This CDR3 region has 15 residues. The CDR3 DNA sequence: TGTGCCACCAGTGCACACAGGGGAGTCCGGGAGACCCAGTACTTC. It specifies CATSAHRGVRETQYF.

This clone appeared a single time. The chain carries TRBV6-5 and TRBJ2-3, with D tentatively TRBD1 (5 bases). CDR1 is MNHEY, CDR2 SVGAGI, per germline. Trimming pared 2 bases from V and 0 bases from J, leaving 9 bases between. There are 15 residues in the CDR3. CDR3 coding DNA: TGTGCCAGCAGTTACGGCAGGGCTAGCACAGATACGCAGTATTTT. Its protein is CASSYGRASTDTQYF.

The rearrangement joins TRBV6-5 to TRBJ1-5; the D gene is possibly TRBD1 (6 bases). V lost 5 bases and J 2 bases, leaving 10 bases between the germline ends. The germline V gene has CDR1 MNHEY and CDR2 SVGAGI. The CDR3 is 14 residues long. The DNA for the CDR3 is TGTGCCAGCAGTACAGGGTTAGGCAATCAGCCCCAGCATTTT. Protein: CASSTGLGNQPQHF.

The V call is TRBV4-3, the J call TRBJ2-3; possibly TRBD1 for D (5 bases). This CDR3 spans 14 amino acids. The V and J ends lost 4 bases and 3 bases respectively, with 11 bases between them. Germline CDR1 and CDR2: LGHNA and YSLEER. The CDR3 sequence is CASSPRQKTDTQYF. CDR3 DNA: TGCGCCAGCAGCCCCCGACAGAAAACAGATACGCAGTATTTT.

The CDR3 is CASSKSGDQPQHF. In nucleotides, the CDR3 is TGTGCCAGTAGTAAGAGCGGGGACCAGCCCCAGCATTTT. This chain links TRBV19 with TRBJ1-5; tentative D call: TRBD1 (5 bases). This CDR3 comprises 13 residues. Germline V gene data show CDR1 as LNHDA and CDR2 as SQIVND (reference sequence). Between the trimmed V and J ends, which lost 4 bases and 7 bases, there was a span of 11 bases.

This sequence joins TRBV6-5 and TRBJ2-5, with 7 bases fitting TRBD1. Germline lookup yields CDR1 MNHEY and CDR2 SVGAGI. Germline trimming cut 6 bases from V and 5 bases from J; bases unmatched to any gene: 9. CDR3 length: 14 amino acids. The CDR3 spells CASSRGTDRETQYF. The CDR3 nucleotides read TGTGCCAGCAGCAGAGGGACAGATAGGGAGACCCAGTACTTC.

This clone was found once. This sequence joins TRBV19 and TRBJ1-5; no clear D gene. The CDR3 is made up of 15 amino acids. Germline V gene sequence: CDR1 LNHDA, CDR2 SQIVND (reference sequence). V lost 3 bases, J lost 5 bases, and 14 bases lay in between. The CDR3 spells CASSILRNNYQPQHF. The CDR3 nucleotides read TGTGCCAGTAGTATTTTGAGGAACAACTATCAGCCCCAGCATTTT.

The chain couples TRBV11-2 to TRBJ2-3, with 8 nucleotides matching TRBD2. This CDR3 has 15 amino acids. The V and J ends lost 7 bases and 2 bases, in that order; junction bases with no gene match: 8. Germline V gives CDR1 SGHAT, CDR2 FQNNGV. Written as DNA, the CDR3 is TGTGCCAGCATAGGCGGGAGGAAACACACAGATACGCAGTATTTT. Translating it yields CASIGGRKHTDTQYF.

The chain is built from TRBV19 and TRBJ2-3; 9 nucleotides agree with TRBD2. The CDR3 spans 15 residues. J lost 0 bases, V lost 6 bases, and 4 bases had no gene match. From germline, CDR1 is LNHDA and CDR2 SQIVND (reference sequence). In nucleotides, the CDR3 is TGTGCCAGTAGCCCGACTAGCGGAAGCACAGATACGCAGTATTTT. Encoded protein: CASSPTSGSTDTQYF.

The chain combines TRBV6-4 with TRBJ2-1; the match to TRBD2 covers 12 bases. Germline lookup yields CDR1 MRHNA and CDR2 SNTAGT. The CDR3 spans 15 residues. With V trimmed by 4 bases and J by 7 bases, 5 bases remained unmatched. CDR3 coding DNA: TGTGCCAGCAGTGCGCGACTAGCGGGGGATAATGAGCAGTTCTTC. Protein sequence: CASSARLAGDNEQFF.

The rearrangement uses TRBV4-1 and TRBJ2-2; 9 bases agree with TRBD1. Trimming took 4 bases from V and 4 from J; bases not matched to a gene: 10. Germline V CDR1 and CDR2: MGHRA, YSYEKL. This CDR3 has 17 residues. For the CDR3, the DNA is TGCGCCAGCAGCCGGTCCGGACAGGGGCGTAGCACCGGGGAGCTGTTTTTT. It codes for CASSRSGQGRSTGELFF.

CDR3: CASLPMTAVYYEQYF. In DNA form, the CDR3 reads TGTGCCAGCCTCCCGATGACAGCCGTTTACTACGAGCAGTACTTC. The chain combines TRBV28 with TRBJ2-7, with D possibly matching TRBD1 (5 bases). CDR3 size: 15 residues. With 8 bases removed from V and 3 bases from J, the gap between germline ends came to 20 bases. From germline, CDR1 is MDHEN and CDR2 SYDVKM.

This chain uses TRBV27 with TRBJ1-4, with 7 nucleotides matching TRBD1. Looked up from germline, CDR1 is MNHEY and CDR2 is SMNVEV (reference sequence). The CDR3 runs 13 residues. J gave up 11 bases and V 4 bases, and 7 bases lay outside the gene matches. CDR3 protein: CASSSRGLDKLFF. The CDR3, as DNA: TGTGCCAGCAGTTCAAGGGGGCTAGATAAACTGTTTTTT.

J is TRBJ2-6 and V is TRBV23-1; D is possibly TRBD2 (5 bases). TRBV23-1 is noted as an ORF with a role that remains uncertain. CDR3 size: 17 residues. The CDR3 loop reads CIRTPVPRDSGANVLTF. CDR3 coding DNA: TGCATACGCACCCCGGTCCCGAGGGACTCTGGGGCCAACGTCCTGACTTTC.